The present T cell receptor beta chain was sequenced within a study of T cells after yellow fever vaccination. Study observations and caveats: The study re-detected most primary-vaccination clones after the booster (approximately 96% CD4, 80% to 90% CD8). Contamination of FACS-sorted repertoires by abundant clonotypes from the bulk population could occur.

For this clonotype: The antigen remains unidentified.

TCRdb analysed the 5' RACE reads with MiXCR anew, one entry per CDR3 protein. In the table there are 250,000 or so distinct CDR3 sequences, 6.9% of which are singletons. In germline, CDR1 is SGHRS, CDR2 YFSETQ. V gave up 4 bases and J gave up 4 bases, with 14 bases separating them. The CDR3 runs 14 residues. The chain joins TRBV5-1 to TRBJ2-5; a weak D match, TRBD2 (6 bases). Source: CD4+ T cells sorted from PBMCs, taken 15 days after the yellow fever booster vaccination. This TCR derives from a young man who received the YFV17D yellow fever vaccine. The CDR3 sequence is CASSPSGGGETQYF. CDR3 DNA sequence: TGCGCCAGCAGCCCCTCCGGGGGTGGAGAGACCCAGTACTTC.